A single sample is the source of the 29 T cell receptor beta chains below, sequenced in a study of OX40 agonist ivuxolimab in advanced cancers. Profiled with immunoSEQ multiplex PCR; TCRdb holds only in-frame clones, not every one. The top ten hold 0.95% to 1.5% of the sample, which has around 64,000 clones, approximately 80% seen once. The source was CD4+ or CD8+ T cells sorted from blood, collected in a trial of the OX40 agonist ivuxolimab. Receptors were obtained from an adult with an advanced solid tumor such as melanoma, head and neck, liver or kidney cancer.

CDR3 loop: CAISRDAGNQPQHF. CDR3 coding DNA: TGTGCCATCAGCCGGGATGCTGGTAATCAGCCCCAGCATTTT. The chain links TRBV10-3 to TRBJ1-5; unclear D gene. The CDR3 has 14 residues. The germline V gene encodes CDR1 ENHRY and CDR2 SYGVKD. V was cut by 6 bases and J by 4 bases, with 13 bases left in between.

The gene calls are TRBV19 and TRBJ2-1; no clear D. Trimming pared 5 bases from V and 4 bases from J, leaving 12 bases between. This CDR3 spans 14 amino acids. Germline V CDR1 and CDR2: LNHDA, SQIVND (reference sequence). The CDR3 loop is CASSRDGGYNEQFF. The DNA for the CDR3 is TGTGCCAGTAGTCGTGACGGCGGATACAATGAGCAGTTCTTC. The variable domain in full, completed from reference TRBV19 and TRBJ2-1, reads DGGITQSPKYLFRKEGQNVTLSCEQNLNHDAMYWYRQDPGQGLRLIYYSQIVNDFQKGDIAEGYSVSREKKESFPLTVTSAQKNPTAFYLCASSRDGGYNEQFFGPGTRLTVL.

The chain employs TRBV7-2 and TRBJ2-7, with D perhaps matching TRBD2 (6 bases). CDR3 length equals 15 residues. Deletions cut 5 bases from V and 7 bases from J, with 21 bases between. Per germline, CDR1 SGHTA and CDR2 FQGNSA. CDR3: CASSLLGRPGSEQYF. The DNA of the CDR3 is TGTGCCAGCAGCCTACTAGGGAGGCCGGGATCGGAGCAGTACTTC. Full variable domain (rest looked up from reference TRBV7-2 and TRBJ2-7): GAGVSQSPSNKVTEKGKDVELRCDPISGHTALYWYRQSLGQGLEFLIYFQGNSAPDKSGLPSDRFSAERTGGSVSTLTIQRTQQEDSAVYLCASSLLGRPGSEQYFGPGTRLTVT.

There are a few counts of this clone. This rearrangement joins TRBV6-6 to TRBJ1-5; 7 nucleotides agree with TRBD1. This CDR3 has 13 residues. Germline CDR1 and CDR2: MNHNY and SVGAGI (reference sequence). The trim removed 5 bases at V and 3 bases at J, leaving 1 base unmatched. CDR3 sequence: CASSGQDNQPQHF. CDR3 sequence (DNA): TGTGCCAGCAGTGGACAGGACAATCAGCCCCAGCATTTT.

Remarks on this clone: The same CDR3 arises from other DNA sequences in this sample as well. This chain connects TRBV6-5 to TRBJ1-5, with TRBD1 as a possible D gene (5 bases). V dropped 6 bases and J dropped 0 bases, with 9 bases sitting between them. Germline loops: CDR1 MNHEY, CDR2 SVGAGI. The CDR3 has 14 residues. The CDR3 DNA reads TGTGCCAGCAGAGAGGGACTTAGCAATCAGCCCCAGCATTTT. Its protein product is CASREGLSNQPQHF.

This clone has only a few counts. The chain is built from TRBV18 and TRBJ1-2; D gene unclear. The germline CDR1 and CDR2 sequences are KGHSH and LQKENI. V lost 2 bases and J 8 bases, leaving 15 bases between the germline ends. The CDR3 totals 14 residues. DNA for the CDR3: TGTGCCAGCTCACCAGACACTCCCATCGGGGGCTACACCTTC. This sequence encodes CASSPDTPIGGYTF.

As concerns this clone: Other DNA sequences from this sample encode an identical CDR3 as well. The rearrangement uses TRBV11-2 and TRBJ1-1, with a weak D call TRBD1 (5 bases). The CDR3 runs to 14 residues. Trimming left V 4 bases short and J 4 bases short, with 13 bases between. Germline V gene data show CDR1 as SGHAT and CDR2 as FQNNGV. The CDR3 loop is CASSSNRGGTEAFF. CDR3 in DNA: TGTGCCAGCAGCTCCAACCGGGGGGGCACTGAAGCTTTCTTT.

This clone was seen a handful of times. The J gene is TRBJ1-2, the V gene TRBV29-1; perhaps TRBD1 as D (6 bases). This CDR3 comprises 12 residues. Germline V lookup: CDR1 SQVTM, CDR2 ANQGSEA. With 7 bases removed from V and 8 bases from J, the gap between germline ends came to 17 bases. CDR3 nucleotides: TGCAGCGCCGGAAACCAGGGGTCGGGCTACACCTTC. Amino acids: CSAGNQGSGYTF.

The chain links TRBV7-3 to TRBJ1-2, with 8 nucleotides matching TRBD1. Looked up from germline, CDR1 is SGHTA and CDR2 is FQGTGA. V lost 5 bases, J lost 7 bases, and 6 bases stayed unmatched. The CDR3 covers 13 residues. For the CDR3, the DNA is TGTGCCAGCAGCGTTACAGGGGGAGGTGGCTACACCTTC. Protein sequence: CASSVTGGGGYTF. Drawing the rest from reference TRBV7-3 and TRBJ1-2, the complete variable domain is GAGVSQTPSNKVTEKGKYVELRCDPISGHTALYWYRQSLGQGPEFLIYFQGTGAADDSGLPNDRFFAVRPEGSVSTLKIQRTERGDSAVYLCASSVTGGGGYTFGSGTRLTVV.

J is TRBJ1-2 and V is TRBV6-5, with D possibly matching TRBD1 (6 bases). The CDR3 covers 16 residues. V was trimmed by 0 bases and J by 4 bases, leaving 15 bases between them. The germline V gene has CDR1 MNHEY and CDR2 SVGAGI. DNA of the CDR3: TGTGCCAGCAGTTACTCACGGACAGCTAGAAGCTATGGCTACACCTTC. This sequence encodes CASSYSRTARSYGYTF.

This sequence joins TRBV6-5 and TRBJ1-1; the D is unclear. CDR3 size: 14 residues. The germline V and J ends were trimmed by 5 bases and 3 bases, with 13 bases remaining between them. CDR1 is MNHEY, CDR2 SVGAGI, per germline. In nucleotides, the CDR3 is TGTGCCAGCAGTGAGAGGGAGGGTTACACTGAAGCTTTCTTT. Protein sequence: CASSEREGYTEAFF.

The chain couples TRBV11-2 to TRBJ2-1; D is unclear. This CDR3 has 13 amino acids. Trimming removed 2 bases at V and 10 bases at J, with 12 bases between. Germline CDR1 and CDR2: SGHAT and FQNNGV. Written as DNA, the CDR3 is TGTGCCAGCAGCTTACACCGCACCCCGGAGCAGTTCTTC. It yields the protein CASSLHRTPEQFF.

The CDR3 spells CASSLRGRGPSSYNSPLHF. The CDR3 region has the DNA TGCGCCAGCAGCTTGAGAGGCAGGGGCCCGAGCTCCTATAATTCACCCCTCCACTTT. The rearrangement joins TRBV5-1 to TRBJ1-6; possible D gene TRBD1, 6 bases. CDR1 and CDR2 (germline): SGHRS, YFSETQ. The CDR3 is 19 amino acids. The germline V and J ends were trimmed by 1 base and 0 bases, with 17 bases remaining between them.

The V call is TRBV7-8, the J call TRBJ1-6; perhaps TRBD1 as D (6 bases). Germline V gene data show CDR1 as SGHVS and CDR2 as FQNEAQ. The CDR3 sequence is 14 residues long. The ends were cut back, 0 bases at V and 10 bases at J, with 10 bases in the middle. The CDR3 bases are TGTGCCAGCAGCTTAGCACAGGGTCGCTCACCCCTCCACTTT. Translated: CASSLAQGRSPLHF.

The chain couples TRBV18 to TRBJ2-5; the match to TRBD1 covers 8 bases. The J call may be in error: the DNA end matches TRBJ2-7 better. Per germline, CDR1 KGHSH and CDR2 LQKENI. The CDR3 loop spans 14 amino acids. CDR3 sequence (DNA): TGTGCCAGCTCAGCTGGACAGGGACCCTACGAGCAGTACTTC. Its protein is CASSAGQGPYEQYF.

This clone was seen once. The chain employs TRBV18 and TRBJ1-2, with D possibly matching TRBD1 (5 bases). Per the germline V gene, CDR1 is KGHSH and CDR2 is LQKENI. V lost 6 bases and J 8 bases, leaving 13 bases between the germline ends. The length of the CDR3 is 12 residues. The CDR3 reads CASSLTGGGYTF. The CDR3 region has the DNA TGTGCCAGCTCTCTTACAGGAGGCGGCTACACCTTC. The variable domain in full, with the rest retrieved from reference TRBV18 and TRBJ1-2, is NAGVMQNPRHLVRRRGQEARLRCSPMKGHSHVYWYRQLPEEGLKFMVYLQKENIIDESGMPKERFSAEFPKEGPSILRIQQVVRGDSAAYFCASSLTGGGYTFGSGTRLTVV.

The CDR3 protein is CASSHSGTGEGYTF. CDR3 coding DNA: TGTGCCAGCAGTCATTCCGGGACAGGGGAAGGCTACACCTTC. V is TRBV7-8 and J is TRBJ1-2; 10 positions match TRBD1. This CDR3 is 14 amino acids long. V lost 6 bases and J lost 8; bases outside the gene matches: 9. Per the germline V gene, CDR1 is SGHVS and CDR2 is FQNEAQ.

CDR3 in amino acids: CASSDMGQLSGNTIYF. The CDR3 DNA follows: TGTGCCAGTAGTGATATGGGACAGCTCTCTGGAAACACCATATATTTT. The J gene is TRBJ1-3, the V gene TRBV19, with 7 bases that match TRBD1. Germline lookup yields CDR1 LNHDA and CDR2 SQIVND (reference sequence). The V gene end was trimmed by 5 bases and the J gene end by 0 bases; junction bases not matched to a gene: 7. CDR3 length: 16 residues.

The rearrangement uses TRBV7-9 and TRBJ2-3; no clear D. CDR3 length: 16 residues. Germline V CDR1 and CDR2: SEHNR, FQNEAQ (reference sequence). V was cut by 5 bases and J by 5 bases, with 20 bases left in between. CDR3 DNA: TGTGCCAGCAGCCGGCCGTGGGTCCTTGCCAAAGATACGCAGTATTTT. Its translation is CASSRPWVLAKDTQYF.

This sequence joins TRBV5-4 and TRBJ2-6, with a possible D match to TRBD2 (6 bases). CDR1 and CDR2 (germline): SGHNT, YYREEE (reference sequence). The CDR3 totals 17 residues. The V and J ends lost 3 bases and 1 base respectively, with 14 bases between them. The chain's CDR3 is CASSSGTGRSGANVLTF. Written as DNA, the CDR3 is TGTGCCAGCAGCTCCGGGACTGGGAGGTCTGGGGCCAACGTCCTGACTTTC. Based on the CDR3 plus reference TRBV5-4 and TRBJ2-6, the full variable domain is ETGVTQSPTHLIKTRGQQVTLRCSSQSGHNTVSWYQQALGQGPQFIFQYYREEENGRGNFPPRFSGLQFPNYSSELNVNALELDDSALYLCASSSGTGRSGANVLTFGAGSRLTVL.

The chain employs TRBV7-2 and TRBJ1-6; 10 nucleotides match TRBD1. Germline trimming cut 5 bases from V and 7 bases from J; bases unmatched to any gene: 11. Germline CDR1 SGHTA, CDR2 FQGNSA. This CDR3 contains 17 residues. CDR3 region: CASSNRKTGGENSPLHF. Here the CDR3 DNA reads TGTGCCAGCAGCAACCGTAAGACAGGGGGCGAGAATTCACCCCTCCACTTT.

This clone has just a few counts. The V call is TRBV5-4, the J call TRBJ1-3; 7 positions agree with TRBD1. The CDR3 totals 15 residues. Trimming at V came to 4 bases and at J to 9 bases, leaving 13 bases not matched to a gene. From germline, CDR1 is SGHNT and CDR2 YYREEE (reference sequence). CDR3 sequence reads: CASSPETGFGATIYF. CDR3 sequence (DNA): TGTGCCAGCAGCCCAGAGACAGGGTTCGGTGCCACCATATATTTT.

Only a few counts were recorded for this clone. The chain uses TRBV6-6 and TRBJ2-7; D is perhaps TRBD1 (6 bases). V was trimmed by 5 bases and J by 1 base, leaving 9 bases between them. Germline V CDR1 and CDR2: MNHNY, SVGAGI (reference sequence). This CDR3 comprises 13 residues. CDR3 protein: CASSRQASYEQYF. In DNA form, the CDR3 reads TGTGCCAGCAGTCGACAGGCTTCCTACGAGCAGTACTTC.

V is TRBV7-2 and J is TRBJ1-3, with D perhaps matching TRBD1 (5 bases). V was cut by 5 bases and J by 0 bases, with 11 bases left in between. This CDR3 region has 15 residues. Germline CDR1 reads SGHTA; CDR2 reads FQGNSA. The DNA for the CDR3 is TGTGCCAGCAGCGGGGGTCCCGTCTCTGGAAACACCATATATTTT. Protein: CASSGGPVSGNTIYF.

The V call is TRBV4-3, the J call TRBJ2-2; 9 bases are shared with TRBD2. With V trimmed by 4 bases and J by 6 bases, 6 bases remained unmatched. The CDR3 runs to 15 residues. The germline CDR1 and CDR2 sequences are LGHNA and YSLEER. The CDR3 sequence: CASSLGLASAGELFF. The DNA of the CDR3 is TGCGCCAGCAGCCTGGGACTAGCAAGTGCCGGGGAGCTGTTTTTT.

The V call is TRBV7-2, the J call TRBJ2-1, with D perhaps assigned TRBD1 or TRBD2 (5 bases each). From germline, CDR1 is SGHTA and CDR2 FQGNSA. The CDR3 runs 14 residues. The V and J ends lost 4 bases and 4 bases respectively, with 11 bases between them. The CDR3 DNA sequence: TGTGCCAGCAGCTCAGGGACGGAGTACAATGAGCAGTTCTTC. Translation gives CASSSGTEYNEQFF. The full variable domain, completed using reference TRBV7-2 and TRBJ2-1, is GAGVSQSPSNKVTEKGKDVELRCDPISGHTALYWYRQSLGQGLEFLIYFQGNSAPDKSGLPSDRFSAERTGGSVSTLTIQRTQQEDSAVYLCASSSGTEYNEQFFGPGTRLTVL.

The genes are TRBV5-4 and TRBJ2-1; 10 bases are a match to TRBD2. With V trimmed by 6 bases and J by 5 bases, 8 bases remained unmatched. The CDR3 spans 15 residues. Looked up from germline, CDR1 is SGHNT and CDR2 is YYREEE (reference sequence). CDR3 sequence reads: CASNHGTSVNNEQFF. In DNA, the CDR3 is TGTGCCAGCAACCACGGGACTAGCGTCAACAATGAGCAGTTCTTC.

In DNA, the CDR3 is TGCGCCAGCAGCTTGGGGGAGACATTCGGTTCACCCCTCCACTTT. Its protein product is CASSLGETFGSPLHF. V usage is TRBV5-1 and J usage is TRBJ1-6, with D unclear. Germline CDR1 SGHRS, CDR2 YFSETQ. CDR3 length equals 15 residues. V lost 0 bases, J lost 9 bases, and 13 bases lay in between.

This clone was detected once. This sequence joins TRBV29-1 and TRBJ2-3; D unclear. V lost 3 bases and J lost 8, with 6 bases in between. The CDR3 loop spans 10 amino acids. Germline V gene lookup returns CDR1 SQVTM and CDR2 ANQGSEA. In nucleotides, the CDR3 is TGCAGCGTTGATCCGGGTACGCAGTATTTT. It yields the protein CSVDPGTQYF.